The present T cell receptor (beta chain) was sequenced within a study of Graves' ophthalmopathy and Graves' hyperthyroidism. The CDR3 contains 14 residues. Trimming took off 6 bases at V and 3 bases at J, with 14 bases between the two ends. Germline CDR1 reads ENHRY; CDR2 reads SYGVKD. Patients with other autoimmune diseases, uncontrolled infections, pregnancy or lactation were excluded. This clonotype was seen repeatedly, ten times or more. TCR beta CDR3 regions were amplified from RNA transcripts. First-round RT-PCR employed HTBI primers, with a second-round multiplex PCR after it. TCRdb reanalysed the multiplex PCR reads using MiXCR and keeps one entry per CDR3 protein. In the table there are about 660,000 distinct CDR3 sequences, about 41% of which are singletons.

This receptor was identified in an adult man with Graves' ophthalmopathy. The chain couples TRBV10-3 to TRBJ1-1, with a tentative D call TRBD1 (5 bases). The sequenced sample was peripheral blood. CDR3 bases: TGTGCCATCAGCCAGGGTCCCCCGGACACTGAAGCTTTCTTT. It encodes CAISQGPPDTEAFF.